This paragraph reports one TCR beta chain. As yet, its antigen is unknown. The TCRbeta library incorporated unique molecular identifiers. A single record per CDR3 protein comes from TCRdb applying MiXCR to the PCR reads. The table includes about a million distinct CDR3 sequences, under 30% detected once. These data originate in a study of T-cell reconstitution after alpha-beta-depleted transplantation in children. J gave up 6 bases and V 5 bases, and 7 bases lay outside the gene matches. Germline V gene data show CDR1 as SGHVS and CDR2 as FQNEAQ. The CDR3 loop spans 15 amino acids. Study outcomes and limitations: Alpha-beta T cells about two months after transplant reportedly derived from several hundred expanded graft clones. Newly produced T cells mostly accounted for T-cell counts and diversity one year post-transplant.

The receptor was derived from a boy less than two years old who had a stem cell transplant for SCID, so the T cells may come from the graft donor. The rearrangement joins TRBV7-8 to TRBJ2-3, with 11 positions matching TRBD1. The sample here was PBMCs, mostly from graft donor cells, taken 360 days after TCRalphabeta/CD19-depleted stem cell transplant. DNA for the CDR3: TGTGCCAGCAGCACCGGACAGGGGGCGTACGATACGCAGTATTTT. Encoded protein: CASSTGQGAYDTQYF.